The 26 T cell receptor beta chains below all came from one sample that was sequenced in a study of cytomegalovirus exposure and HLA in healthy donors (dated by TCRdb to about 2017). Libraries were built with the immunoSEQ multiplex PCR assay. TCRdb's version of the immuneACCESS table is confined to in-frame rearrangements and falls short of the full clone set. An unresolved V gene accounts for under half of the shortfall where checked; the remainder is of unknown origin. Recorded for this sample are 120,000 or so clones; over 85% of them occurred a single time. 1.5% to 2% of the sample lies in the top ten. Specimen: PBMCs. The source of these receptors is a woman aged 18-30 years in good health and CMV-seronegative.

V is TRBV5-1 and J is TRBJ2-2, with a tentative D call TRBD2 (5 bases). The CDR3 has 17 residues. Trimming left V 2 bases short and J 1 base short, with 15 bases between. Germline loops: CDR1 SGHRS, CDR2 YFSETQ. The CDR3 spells CASSLTPRGVNTGELFF. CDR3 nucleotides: TGCGCCAGCAGCTTAACTCCTCGGGGTGTGAACACCGGGGAGCTGTTTTTT.

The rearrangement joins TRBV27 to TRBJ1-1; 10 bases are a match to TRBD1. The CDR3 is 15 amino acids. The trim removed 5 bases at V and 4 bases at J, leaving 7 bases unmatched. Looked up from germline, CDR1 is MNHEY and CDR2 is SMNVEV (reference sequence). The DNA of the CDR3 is TGTGCCAGCAGTGCCCGACAGGGGGCAGCCACTGAAGCTTTCTTT. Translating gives CASSARQGAATEAFF.

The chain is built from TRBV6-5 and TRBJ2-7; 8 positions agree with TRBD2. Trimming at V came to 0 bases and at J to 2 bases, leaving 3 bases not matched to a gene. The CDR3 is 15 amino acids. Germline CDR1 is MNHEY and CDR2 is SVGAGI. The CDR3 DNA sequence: TGTGCCAGCAGTTACTCGACGGGGGGGACCTACGAGCAGTACTTC. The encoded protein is CASSYSTGGTYEQYF.

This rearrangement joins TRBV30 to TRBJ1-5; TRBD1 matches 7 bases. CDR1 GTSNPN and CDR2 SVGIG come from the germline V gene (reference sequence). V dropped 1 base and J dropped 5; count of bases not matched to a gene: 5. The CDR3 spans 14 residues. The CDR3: CAWSGRRGDQPQHF. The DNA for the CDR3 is TGTGCCTGGAGTGGGCGCAGGGGGGATCAGCCCCAGCATTTT.

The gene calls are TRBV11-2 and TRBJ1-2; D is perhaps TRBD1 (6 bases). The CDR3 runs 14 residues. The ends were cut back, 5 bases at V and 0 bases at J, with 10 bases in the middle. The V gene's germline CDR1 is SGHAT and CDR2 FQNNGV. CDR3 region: CASSRGTTNYGYTF. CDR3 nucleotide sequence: TGTGCCAGCAGCCGAGGGACAACTAACTATGGCTACACCTTC.

The CDR3 protein is CASRAAGLGRNEQFF. CDR3 in DNA: TGTGCCAGCAGGGCCGCGGGTTTAGGGCGGAATGAGCAGTTCTTC. The V gene is TRBV6-6, the J gene TRBJ2-1; the D gene is possibly TRBD2 (5 bases). The V gene lost 6 bases and the J gene lost 7 bases, with 19 bases spanning the gap. There are 15 residues in the CDR3. Germline V CDR1 and CDR2: MNHNY, SVGAGI (reference sequence).

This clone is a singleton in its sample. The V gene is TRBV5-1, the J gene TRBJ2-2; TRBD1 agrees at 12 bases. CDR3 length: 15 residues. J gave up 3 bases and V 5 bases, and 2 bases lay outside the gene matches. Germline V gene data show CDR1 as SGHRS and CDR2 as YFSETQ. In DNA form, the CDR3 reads TGCGCCAGCAGACGGGACAGGGGGCACACCGGGGAGCTGTTTTTT. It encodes CASRRDRGHTGELFF.

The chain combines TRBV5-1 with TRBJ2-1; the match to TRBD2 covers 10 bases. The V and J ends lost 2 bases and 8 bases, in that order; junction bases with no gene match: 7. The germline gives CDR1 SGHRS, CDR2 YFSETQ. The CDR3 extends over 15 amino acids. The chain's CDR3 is CASSLSGGAGDEQFF. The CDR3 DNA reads TGCGCCAGCAGCTTAAGCGGGGGGGCCGGCGATGAGCAGTTCTTC.

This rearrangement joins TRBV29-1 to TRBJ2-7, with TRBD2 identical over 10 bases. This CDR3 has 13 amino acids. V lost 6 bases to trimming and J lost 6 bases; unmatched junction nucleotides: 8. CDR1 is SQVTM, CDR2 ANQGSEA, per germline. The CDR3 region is CSVSRTSGAEQYF. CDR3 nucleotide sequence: TGCAGCGTCTCGAGGACTAGCGGAGCCGAGCAGTACTTC.

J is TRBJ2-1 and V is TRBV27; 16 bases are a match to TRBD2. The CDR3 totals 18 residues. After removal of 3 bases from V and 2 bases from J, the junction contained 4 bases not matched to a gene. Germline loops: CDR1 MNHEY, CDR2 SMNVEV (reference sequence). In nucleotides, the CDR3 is TGTGCCAGCAGTTTTTTTGGGACTAGCGGGAGGGCCTACAATGAGCAGTTCTTC. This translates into CASSFFGTSGRAYNEQFF.

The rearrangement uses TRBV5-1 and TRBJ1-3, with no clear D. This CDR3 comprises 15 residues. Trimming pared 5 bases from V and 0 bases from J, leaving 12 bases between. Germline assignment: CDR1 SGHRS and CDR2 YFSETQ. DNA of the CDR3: TGCGCCAGCAGGGTGGACTCGACCTCTGGAAACACCATATATTTT. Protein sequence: CASRVDSTSGNTIYF.

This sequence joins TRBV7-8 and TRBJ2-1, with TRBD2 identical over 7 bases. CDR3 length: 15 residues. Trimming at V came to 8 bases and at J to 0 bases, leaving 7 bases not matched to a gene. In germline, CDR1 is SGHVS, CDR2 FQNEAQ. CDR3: CASFLGLSSYNEQFF. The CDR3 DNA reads TGTGCCAGCTTCCTGGGACTAAGCTCCTACAATGAGCAGTTCTTC. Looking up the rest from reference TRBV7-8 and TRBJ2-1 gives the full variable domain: GAGVSQSPRYKVAKRGQDVALRCDPISGHVSLFWYQQALGQGPEFLTYFQNEAQLDKSGLPSDRFFAERPEGSVSTLKIQRTQQEDSAVYLCASFLGLSSYNEQFFGPGTRLTVL.

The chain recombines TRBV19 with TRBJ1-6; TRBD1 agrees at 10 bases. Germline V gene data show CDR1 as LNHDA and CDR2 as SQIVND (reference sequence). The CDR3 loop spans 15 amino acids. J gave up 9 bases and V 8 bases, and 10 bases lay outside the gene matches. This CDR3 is CASQPDRGLGSPLHF. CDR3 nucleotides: TGTGCCAGTCAGCCCGACAGGGGGCTCGGTTCACCCCTCCACTTT.

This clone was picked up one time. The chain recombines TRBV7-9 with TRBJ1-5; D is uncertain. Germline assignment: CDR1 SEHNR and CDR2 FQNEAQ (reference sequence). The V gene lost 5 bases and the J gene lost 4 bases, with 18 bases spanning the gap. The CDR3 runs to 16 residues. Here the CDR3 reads CASSPSGRRENQPQHF. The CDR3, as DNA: TGTGCCAGCAGCCCGAGTGGTCGGAGGGAAAATCAGCCCCAGCATTTT.

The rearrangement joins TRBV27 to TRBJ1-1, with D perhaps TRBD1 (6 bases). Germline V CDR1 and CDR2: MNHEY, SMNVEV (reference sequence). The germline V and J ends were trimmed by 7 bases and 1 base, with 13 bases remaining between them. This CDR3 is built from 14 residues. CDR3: CASTRSQGNTEAFF. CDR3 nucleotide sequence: TGTGCCAGCACCCGATCACAGGGGAACACTGAAGCTTTCTTT.

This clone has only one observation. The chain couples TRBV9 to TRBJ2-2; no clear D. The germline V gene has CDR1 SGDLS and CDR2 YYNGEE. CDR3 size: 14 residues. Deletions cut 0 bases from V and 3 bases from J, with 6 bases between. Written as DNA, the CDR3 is TGTGCCAGCAGCGTAGAACTTTACACCGGGGAGCTGTTTTTT. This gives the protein CASSVELYTGELFF.

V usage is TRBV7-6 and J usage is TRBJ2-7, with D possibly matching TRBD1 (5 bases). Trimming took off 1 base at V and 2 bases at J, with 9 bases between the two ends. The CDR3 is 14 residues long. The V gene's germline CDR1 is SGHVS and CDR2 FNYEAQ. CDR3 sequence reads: CASSLEKDTYEQYF. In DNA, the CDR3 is TGTGCCAGCAGCTTAGAGAAGGACACCTACGAGCAGTACTTC.

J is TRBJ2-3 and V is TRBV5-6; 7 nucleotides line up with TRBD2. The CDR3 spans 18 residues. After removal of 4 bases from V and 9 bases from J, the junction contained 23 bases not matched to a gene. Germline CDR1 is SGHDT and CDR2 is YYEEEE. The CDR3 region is CASSQAPQREGLSRTQYF. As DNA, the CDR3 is TGTGCCAGCAGCCAGGCACCGCAGCGGGAAGGCCTCAGTAGGACGCAGTATTTT. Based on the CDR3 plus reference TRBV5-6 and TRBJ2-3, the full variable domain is DAGVTQSPTHLIKTRGQQVTLRCSPKSGHDTVSWYQQALGQGPQFIFQYYEEEERQRGNFPDRFSGHQFPNYSSELNVNALLLGDSALYLCASSQAPQREGLSRTQYFGPGTRLTVL.

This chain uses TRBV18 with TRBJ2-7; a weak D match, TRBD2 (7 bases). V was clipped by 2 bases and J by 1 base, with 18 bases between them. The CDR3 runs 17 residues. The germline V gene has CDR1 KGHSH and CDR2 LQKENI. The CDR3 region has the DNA TGTGCCAGCTCACCAAGGCTAACCGGGGGGCTTTCCTACGAGCAGTACTTC. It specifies CASSPRLTGGLSYEQYF.

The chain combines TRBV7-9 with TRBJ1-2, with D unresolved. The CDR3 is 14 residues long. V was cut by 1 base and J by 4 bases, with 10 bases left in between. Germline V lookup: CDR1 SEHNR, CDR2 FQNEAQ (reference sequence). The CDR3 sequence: CASSLDAGSYGYTF. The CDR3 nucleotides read TGTGCCAGCAGCTTAGACGCTGGTAGCTATGGCTACACCTTC.

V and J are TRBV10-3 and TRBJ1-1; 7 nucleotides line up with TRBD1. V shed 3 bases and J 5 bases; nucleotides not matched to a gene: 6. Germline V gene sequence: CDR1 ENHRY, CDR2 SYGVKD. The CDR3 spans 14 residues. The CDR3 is CAISDRQGPTEAFF. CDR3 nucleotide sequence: TGTGCCATCAGTGACCGACAGGGACCAACTGAAGCTTTCTTT.

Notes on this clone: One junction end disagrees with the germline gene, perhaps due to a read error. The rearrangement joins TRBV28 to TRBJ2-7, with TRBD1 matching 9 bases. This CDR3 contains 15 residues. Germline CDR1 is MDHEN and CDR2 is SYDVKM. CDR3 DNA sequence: TGTGCCAGCAGTAGCTCCGGGACAGGGTCCTCCGAGCAGTACTTC. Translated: CASSSSGTGSSEQYF.

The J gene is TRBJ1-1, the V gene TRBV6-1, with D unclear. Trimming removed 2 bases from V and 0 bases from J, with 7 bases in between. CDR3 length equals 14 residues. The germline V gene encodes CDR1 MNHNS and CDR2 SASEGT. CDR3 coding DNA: TGTGCCAGCAGTGAAACAAAAATGAACACTGAAGCTTTCTTT. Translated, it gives CASSETKMNTEAFF.

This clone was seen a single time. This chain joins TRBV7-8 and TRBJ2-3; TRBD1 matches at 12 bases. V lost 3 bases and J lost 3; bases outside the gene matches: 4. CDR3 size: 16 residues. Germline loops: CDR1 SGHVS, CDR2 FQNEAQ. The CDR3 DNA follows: TGTGCCAGCAGCTTCCGGGACAGGGGGCTGACAGATACGCAGTATTTT. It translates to CASSFRDRGLTDTQYF.

The CDR3 DNA reads TGTGCCAGCAGCCCCGCGGCAGGGTCATTGTTGGGGTACACCTTC. Translation gives CASSPAAGSLLGYTF. The chain recombines TRBV14 with TRBJ1-2; perhaps TRBD1 as D (5 bases). The germline V and J ends were trimmed by 4 bases and 11 bases, with 23 bases remaining between them. This CDR3 has 15 amino acids. Per germline, CDR1 SGHDN and CDR2 FVKESK.

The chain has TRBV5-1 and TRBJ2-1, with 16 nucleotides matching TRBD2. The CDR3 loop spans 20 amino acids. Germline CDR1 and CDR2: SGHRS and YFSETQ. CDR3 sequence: CAPGVRWGLAGGRSYNEQFF. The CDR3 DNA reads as TGCGCGCCCGGAGTCAGGTGGGGACTAGCGGGAGGGAGATCCTACAATGAGCAGTTCTTC.